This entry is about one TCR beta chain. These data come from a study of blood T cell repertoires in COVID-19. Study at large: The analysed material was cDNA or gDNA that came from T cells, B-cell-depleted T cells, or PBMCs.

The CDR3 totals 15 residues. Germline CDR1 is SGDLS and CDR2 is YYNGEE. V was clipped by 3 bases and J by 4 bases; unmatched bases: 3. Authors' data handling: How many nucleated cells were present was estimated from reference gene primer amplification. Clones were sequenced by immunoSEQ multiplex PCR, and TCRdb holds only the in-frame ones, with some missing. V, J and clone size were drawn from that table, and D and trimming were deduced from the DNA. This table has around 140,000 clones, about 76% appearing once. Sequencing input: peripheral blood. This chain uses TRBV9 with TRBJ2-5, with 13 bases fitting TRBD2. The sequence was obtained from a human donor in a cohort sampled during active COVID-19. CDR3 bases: TGTGCCAGCAGCGACGGACTAGCGGGAGTAGAGACCCAGTACTTC. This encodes CASSDGLAGVETQYF.